The source of this T cell receptor (beta chain) is a study of T cell repertoires in cytomegalovirus infection. Study-level background: Indications came from public TCR beta signatures; they pointed to CMV infection and to a matching HLA type.

Study observations and caveats: Clonotypes of TCR beta that were HLA-C-restricted and CMV-specific dominated the ex vivo response. Summed public TCR beta family frequency identified CMV carriers bearing the relevant HLA.

TCRdb fed the reads into MiXCR, producing one record per CDR3 protein. The data show approximately 770,000 distinct CDR3 sequences, approximately 32% seen once. As regards this clonotype: The antigen is undetermined.

The germline V gene has CDR1 SEHNR and CDR2 FQNEAQ (reference sequence). The CDR3 is 17 amino acids. V shed 5 bases, J shed 1 base, and the junction held 11 bases outside the gene matches. This clonotype was obtained from a human donor in good health (CMV status not recorded). Some clones in this sample may be carry-over from other donors' samples. The rearrangement uses TRBV7-9 and TRBJ2-5, with 9 bases that match TRBD1. The sequenced sample was cultured CD8+ T cells from PBMCs, obtained from culture after CMV antigen stimulation. DNA of the CDR3: TGTGCCAGCAGCCTAGTGGACAGGGGAGCATTCCAAGAGACCCAGTACTTC. Protein: CASSLVDRGAFQETQYF.